These 20 T cell receptor beta chains share one sample of origin, sequenced in a study of early T cells in non-severe SARS-CoV-2 infection. TCRdb reanalysed the 5' RACE reads using MiXCR and keeps one entry per CDR3 protein. The data show 45,000 to 70,000 distinct CDR3 sequences, approximately 10% seen once. Sequencing input: whole blood. The receptor set was obtained from an adult who was a healthcare worker with PCR-confirmed SARS-CoV-2 infection or an uninfected control (not recorded which).

This clonotype was counted many times. V gene TRBV6-2 or TRBV6-3 combines with J gene TRBJ2-3; weak D call: TRBD2 (6 bases). Per germline, CDR1 MNHEY and CDR2 SVGEGT. The CDR3 loop spans 17 amino acids. Trimming took off 7 bases at V and 1 base at J, with 21 bases between the two ends. CDR3 bases: TGTGCCAGCAAACCTATGGGCCGGGGGAAACGCACAGATACGCAGTATTTT. Translation: CASKPMGRGKRTDTQYF.

This clonotype showed up just a few times. A junction end diverges from the germline sequence, so it may reflect a read error. The chain combines TRBV7-6 with TRBJ2-1; 12 positions match TRBD2. The germline V gene has CDR1 SGHVS and CDR2 FNYEAQ. The CDR3 runs to 15 residues. The CDR3 DNA is TGTGCCAACAGCCTACTAGCGGGGGGTCGCAGTGAGCAGTTCTTC. Residues: CANSLLAGGRSEQFF.

J is TRBJ2-1 and V is TRBV6-2 or TRBV6-3, with TRBD2 identical over 14 bases. CDR1 and CDR2 (germline): MNHEY, SVGEGT. The V gene end was trimmed by 5 bases and the J gene end by 4 bases; junction bases not matched to a gene: 7. This CDR3 is built from 17 residues. The CDR3: CASSHLGLAGGYNEQFF. CDR3 DNA sequence: TGTGCCAGCAGTCACCTCGGACTAGCGGGAGGTTACAATGAGCAGTTCTTC.

The sample holds a few counts of this clonotype. The gene calls are TRBV5-1 and TRBJ2-3, with TRBD2 identical over 8 bases. V dropped 2 bases and J dropped 0; count of bases not matched to a gene: 5. Germline V CDR1 and CDR2: SGHRS, YFSETQ. The CDR3 sequence is 16 residues long. CDR3 nucleotides: TGCGCCAGCAGCTTCGGTAGCGGGGATAGCACAGATACGCAGTATTTT. Encoded protein: CASSFGSGDSTDTQYF.

This clonotype was seen ten or more times. The rearrangement uses TRBV5-1 and TRBJ2-2; D might be TRBD1 (6 bases). This CDR3 region has 17 residues. V was pared by 2 bases and J by 5 bases, with 19 bases between. Germline lookup yields CDR1 SGHRS and CDR2 YFSETQ. CDR3 bases: TGCGCCAGCAGCTTTGATCCCGGACAGATCGGGACCGGGGAGCTGTTTTTT. It encodes CASSFDPGQIGTGELFF.

The chain employs TRBV5-1 and TRBJ1-1; 8 bases align to TRBD1. This CDR3 has 18 amino acids. J was trimmed by 1 base and V by 4 bases; bases with no gene match: 15. Germline CDR1 is SGHRS and CDR2 is YFSETQ. Written as DNA, the CDR3 is TGCGCCAGCAGCCCGCCGGGACAGGCTTTTCCCGGGAACACTGAAGCTTTCTTT. Translating it yields CASSPPGQAFPGNTEAFF.

The V call is TRBV20-1, the J call TRBJ2-2; D unclear. Germline V CDR1 and CDR2: DFQATT, SNEGSKA (reference sequence). This CDR3 comprises 14 residues. The V end was cut by 0 bases, the J end by 6 bases, with 11 bases between. The DNA of the CDR3 is TGCAGTGCTAGAGATCGAGGACCACCCGGGGAGCTGTTTTTT. Translation gives CSARDRGPPGELFF.

This chain uses TRBV12-3 or TRBV12-4 with TRBJ2-2; 10 bases are shared with TRBD1. CDR3 length: 16 residues. Losses at the gene ends were 7 bases for V and 3 bases for J; bases not matched to a gene: 8. Written as DNA, the CDR3 is TGTGCCAGCATTTCTTGGGGACAGGGGTACACCGGGGAGCTGTTTTTT. It encodes CASISWGQGYTGELFF.

This clonotype was recorded many times. This chain uses TRBV6-2 or TRBV6-3 with TRBJ1-5; D gene ambiguous. Between the trimmed V and J ends, which lost 6 bases and 6 bases, there was a span of 36 bases. CDR1 MNHEY and CDR2 SVGEGT come from the germline V gene. The CDR3 length is 21 residues. DNA of the CDR3: TGTGCCAGCAGCCCCATGCATGAGGCGTGGGTCATTAACACCCGGGGTCAGCCCCAGCATTTT. Translating gives CASSPMHEAWVINTRGQPQHF.

This clonotype was observed many times. The chain has TRBV7-9 and TRBJ2-5; the D gene is possibly TRBD1 (5 bases). V gave up 5 bases and J gave up 5 bases, with 15 bases separating them. This CDR3 spans 14 amino acids. From germline, CDR1 is SEHNR and CDR2 FQNEAQ (reference sequence). The CDR3 DNA is TGTGCCAGCAGCGAAGGGGTGTCACGGGAGACCCAGTACTTC. Protein sequence: CASSEGVSRETQYF.

This rearrangement joins TRBV29-1 to TRBJ2-3; the match to TRBD2 covers 9 bases. CDR3 length: 13 amino acids. V shed 7 bases, J shed 2 bases, and the junction held 4 bases outside the gene matches. Germline V lookup: CDR1 SQVTM, CDR2 ANQGSEA. The CDR3, as DNA: TGCAGCGCACGGACTAGCGCCACAGATACGCAGTATTTT. This sequence encodes CSARTSATDTQYF.

This rearrangement joins TRBV2 to TRBJ2-7; 8 bases agree with TRBD1. This CDR3 spans 15 amino acids. Losses at the gene ends were 6 bases for V and 5 bases for J; bases not matched to a gene: 12. Germline-derived CDR1 and CDR2 are SNHLY and FYNNEI. In nucleotides, the CDR3 is TGTGCCAGCAGGGGGGGACAGGCCCCTATCGACGAGCAGTACTTC. Its translation: CASRGGQAPIDEQYF.

This clonotype occurred a few times. The V call is TRBV6-6, the J call TRBJ1-4, with D perhaps TRBD1 (6 bases). Trimming cost V 0 bases and J 8 bases, with 13 bases left between them. Germline CDR1 reads MNHNY; CDR2 reads SVGAGI (reference sequence). CDR3 length equals 15 residues. In nucleotides, the CDR3 is TGTGCCAGCAGTTACTCTAAGGCAGGGGACGAAAAACTGTTTTTT. This encodes CASSYSKAGDEKLFF.

The rearrangement joins TRBV5-1 to TRBJ1-5; tentative D call: TRBD1 (5 bases). CDR1 and CDR2 from the germline V gene are SGHRS and YFSETQ. This CDR3 has 15 amino acids. Trimming stripped 4 bases from V and 2 bases from J, with 13 bases between. CDR3 sequence: CASSEGASGNQPQHF. As DNA, the CDR3 is TGCGCCAGCAGCGAAGGGGCGAGTGGCAATCAGCCCCAGCATTTT.

This clonotype was seen only a few times. For the CDR3, the DNA is TGCAGTGCAGTTCAACCTGGGGCCAACGTCCTGACTTTC. Translating gives CSAVQPGANVLTF. The V and J genes are TRBV20-1 and TRBJ2-6, with D unresolved. Trimming pared 6 bases from V and 2 bases from J, leaving 8 bases between. The CDR3 is 13 amino acids. In germline, CDR1 is DFQATT, CDR2 SNEGSKA (reference sequence).

The chain joins TRBV12-5 to TRBJ2-7, with TRBD1 as a possible D gene (5 bases). This CDR3 comprises 16 residues. Germline lookup yields CDR1 LGHNT and CDR2 FRNRAP. Trimming left V 0 bases short and J 2 bases short, with 14 bases between. DNA of the CDR3: TGTGCTAGTGGTTTGGTAAATTTGGACACTACCTACGAGCAGTACTTC. This gives the protein CASGLVNLDTTYEQYF.

This clonotype was counted ten times or more. The CDR3 region has the DNA TGTGCCAGCAGTTTGGCTGCCCCAGGTAGCGGGAGGAACGAGCAGTACTTC. It translates to CASSLAAPGSGRNEQYF. This chain connects TRBV27 to TRBJ2-7, with TRBD2 identical over 10 bases. Per germline, CDR1 MNHEY and CDR2 SMNVEV (reference sequence). V lost 3 bases, J lost 5 bases, and 13 bases stayed unmatched. The CDR3 contains 17 residues.

The V gene is TRBV6-6, the J gene TRBJ1-6; D gene unclear. The CDR3 consists of 15 residues. Trimming pared 6 bases from V and 8 bases from J, leaving 17 bases between. CDR1 and CDR2 from the germline V gene are MNHNY and SVGAGI (reference sequence). The CDR3 DNA reads as TGTGCCAGCAGCCCCCAGGCCGGTTCCCATTCACCCCTCCACTTT. This sequence encodes CASSPQAGSHSPLHF.

This sequence joins TRBV7-2 and TRBJ2-1; 8 positions agree with TRBD2. CDR3 length: 14 residues. Germline V gene lookup returns CDR1 SGHTA and CDR2 FQGNSA. The V and J ends lost 8 bases and 0 bases, in that order; junction bases with no gene match: 3. CDR3 DNA sequence: TGTGCCAGCCCGACTAGCGACTCCTACAATGAGCAGTTCTTC. Protein: CASPTSDSYNEQFF. Drawing the rest from reference TRBV7-2 and TRBJ2-1, the complete variable domain is GAGVSQSPSNKVTEKGKDVELRCDPISGHTALYWYRQSLGQGLEFLIYFQGNSAPDKSGLPSDRFSAERTGGSVSTLTIQRTQQEDSAVYLCASPTSDSYNEQFFGPGTRLTVL.

The chain uses TRBV19 and TRBJ2-5; 9 nucleotides agree with TRBD2. CDR3 length equals 14 residues. V dropped 9 bases and J dropped 4; count of bases not matched to a gene: 9. Per germline, CDR1 LNHDA and CDR2 SQIVND (reference sequence). CDR3 protein: CASRSGSFGETQYF. The CDR3 bases are TGTGCCAGCCGTAGCGGGAGCTTTGGAGAGACCCAGTACTTC.